These T cell receptor beta chains were read from a single sample in a study of regulatory T cells in long-lasting Graves disease. One entry per CDR3 protein results from TCRdb running MiXCR on the multiplex PCR reads. This sample has some 330,000 distinct CDR3 sequences; approximately 12% occur once, and the top ten carry approximately 19%. This sample was shared with a second study, whose subject was T cells in Graves' hyperthyroidism and ophthalmopathy.

The specimen comprised peripheral blood mononuclear cells (PBMCs), sampled at new diagnosis, from a patient treated with antithyroid drugs. The receptors derive from a young woman with Graves disease. CDR3s include the opening cysteine and the closing phenylalanine or tryptophan. The order of the fields is V gene, D gene, J gene, clone size, CDR3 DNA, CDR3 protein. D genes are given only for firm matches. Size tells how often a clone was seen (once, few, many) or the class of an expanded clone, and some rows leave it out.

V: TRBV5-4; D: TRBD1; J: TRBJ1-2; size: many; DNA: TGTGCCAGCAGCTGGAACAGGGGCCCATCGGGTTATGGCTACACCTTC; CDR3: CASSWNRGPSGYGYTF
V: TRBV12-3/TRBV12-4; D: NA; J: TRBJ1-1; size: many; DNA: TGTGCCAGCAGTATACAGGCCCTGGCTTTCTTT; CDR3: CASSIQALAFF
V: TRBV7-8; D: NA; J: TRBJ1-1; size: many; DNA: TGTGCCAGCAGCTTAGGAGGATTGTTAGTAACAGGACGGAACACTGAAGCTTTCTTT; CDR3: CASSLGGLLVTGRNTEAFF
V: TRBV6-2/TRBV6-3; D: NA; J: TRBJ1-5; size: many; DNA: TGTGCCAGCAGTCCTCGGGAAGGGCAGCCCCAGCATTTT; CDR3: CASSPREGQPQHF
V: TRBV6-5; D: TRBD2; J: TRBJ2-6; size: many; DNA: TGTGCCAGCAGTTACTGGACTAGCGGCTCTGGGGCCAACGTCCTGACTTTC; CDR3: CASSYWTSGSGANVLTF
V: TRBV24-1; D: TRBD1; J: TRBJ2-1; size: few; DNA: TGTGCCACCAGTCTAAGCCGAGACAGGGGAAGATTCAATGAGCAGTTCTTC; CDR3: CATSLSRDRGRFNEQFF
V: TRBV30; D: NA; J: TRBJ2-2; size: many; DNA: TGTGCCTGGAGTGTCGTGGGTCGACAGGAGGGGCTGTTTTTT; CDR3: CAWSVVGRQEGLFF
V: TRBV7-9; D: NA; J: TRBJ2-3; size: NA; DNA: TGTGCCAGCAGCTTAGTGGGTAAGGGCAGCACAGATACGCAGTATTTT; CDR3: CASSLVGKGSTDTQYF
V: TRBV20-1; D: NA; J: TRBJ2-5; size: many; DNA: TGCAGGGCGGGGGACACCGAAGAGACCCAGTACTTC; CDR3: CRAGDTEETQYF
V: TRBV7-2; D: NA; J: TRBJ2-4; size: NA; DNA: TGTGCCAGCAGCTCCGTTTACAGTTTATACACACACATAGCCAAAAACATTCAGTACTTC; CDR3: CASSSVYSLYTHIAKNIQYF
V: TRBV6-5; D: NA; J: TRBJ2-5; size: many; DNA: TGTGCCGGCAGTTACTCGAGTTGGGATTACCAAGAGACCCAGTACTTC; CDR3: CAGSYSSWDYQETQYF
V: TRBV6-5; D: NA; J: TRBJ2-1; size: once; DNA: TGTGCCAGCAGTTACTTCCAGGGCTCTCAGTTCTTC; CDR3: CASSYFQGSQFF
V: TRBV28; D: NA; J: TRBJ2-7; size: many; DNA: TGTGCCAGCAGTTTAAGTGGCTACGAGCAGTACTTC; CDR3: CASSLSGYEQYF
V: TRBV20-1; D: NA; J: TRBJ2-7; size: many; DNA: TGCAGTGCTAGAGATGGGGCAGGGGCCGACGAGCAGTACTTC; CDR3: CSARDGAGADEQYF
V: TRBV7-9; D: NA; J: TRBJ2-5; size: many; DNA: TGTGCCAGCAGCTCCCCCCGCCCTAGTGTGGGGCAAGAGACCCAGTACTTC; CDR3: CASSSPRPSVGQETQYF
V: TRBV4-3; D: NA; J: TRBJ2-4; size: NA; DNA: TGCGCCAGCAGCCAAGATTCGCCAGGGGCCAAAAACATTCAGTACTTC; CDR3: CASSQDSPGAKNIQYF
V: TRBV7-9; D: NA; J: TRBJ1-5; size: few; DNA: TGTGCCAGCACCTCAACACAGGCGGGGGGAGGTCAGCCCCAGCATTTT; CDR3: CASTSTQAGGGQPQHF
V: TRBV27; D: NA; J: TRBJ2-1; size: NA; DNA: TGTGCCAGCACCCGTCAGAGCTCCTACAATGAGCAGTTCTTC; CDR3: CASTRQSSYNEQFF
V: TRBV7-9; D: TRBD2; J: TRBJ2-3; size: many; DNA: TGTGCCAGCACCTCACTTAGCGGGGCGCAGTATTTT; CDR3: CASTSLSGAQYF
V: TRBV20-1; D: TRBD1; J: TRBJ1-1; size: many; DNA: TGCAGTGCTAGGGACAGGGGGCTCGGGAACACTGAAGCTTTCTTT; CDR3: CSARDRGLGNTEAFF
V: TRBV18; D: NA; J: TRBJ2-6; size: NA; DNA: TGTGCCAGCCGCTTGAGATCTGGGGCCAACGTCCTGACTTTC; CDR3: CASRLRSGANVLTF
V: TRBV6-2/TRBV6-3; D: NA; J: TRBJ2-7; size: many; DNA: TGTGCCAGCAGGCTTACTCCACTAGTAGGGAAGGACGAGCAGTACTTC; CDR3: CASRLTPLVGKDEQYF
V: TRBV2; D: NA; J: TRBJ2-2; size: few; DNA: TGTGCCAGCATCTCAGGGGTGACCGGGGAGCTGTTTTTT; CDR3: CASISGVTGELFF
V: TRBV2; D: NA; J: TRBJ1-1; size: many; DNA: TGTGCCAGCAGTGAAATGGGTCCGGGGACTGAAGCTTTCTTT; CDR3: CASSEMGPGTEAFF
V: TRBV5-1; D: NA; J: TRBJ2-1; size: NA; DNA: TGCGCCAGCAGGGCAACCCGGGGGTTGACGCTTGAGGAGGAGCAGTTCTTC; CDR3: CASRATRGLTLEEEQFF
V: TRBV9; D: NA; J: TRBJ2-2; size: NA; DNA: TGTGCCAGCAGCGTAGTTTCCAGCACCGGGGAGCTGTTTTTT; CDR3: CASSVVSSTGELFF
V: TRBV6-5; D: TRBD1; J: TRBJ1-2; size: many; DNA: TGTGCCAGCAGTTCGGACAGGGTACACCCTAACTATGGCTACACCTTC; CDR3: CASSSDRVHPNYGYTF
V: TRBV7-2; D: TRBD2; J: TRBJ2-1; size: few; DNA: TGTGCCTCCCGGCTAGCGGGGGCGGATGAGCAGTTCTTC; CDR3: CASRLAGADEQFF
V: TRBV18; D: TRBD2; J: TRBJ2-7; size: few; DNA: TGTGCCAGCTCACCGGGCGGACTAGCGGTCGGATACGAGCAGTACTTC; CDR3: CASSPGGLAVGYEQYF